This T cell receptor beta chain was obtained from a study of T cell responses to AZD1222 COVID-19 vaccine. The study's findings and limits: Seropositive status at baseline applied to only six AZD1222 recipients.

CDR1 and CDR2 (germline): MNHEY, SVGAGI. CDR3 length: 10 residues. As for this clone: Its antigen remains unknown.

Libraries were prepared by immunoSEQ multiplex PCR; TCRdb keeps only in-frame clonotypes and omits some of them. The sample includes 150,000 to 200,000 clones, around 92% of them seen just once. The material sequenced was peripheral blood, taken on day 0 of AZD1222 vaccination. This receptor was obtained from an adult in good health. The rearrangement joins TRBV6-5 to TRBJ1-2, with no clear D. CDR3 protein: CGASDYGYTF. The CDR3 DNA reads as TGTGGGGCGTCCGACTATGGCTACACCTTC.